This T cell receptor beta chain derives from a study of T cells in localized non-small cell lung cancer. As regards this clone: The antigen is unknown.

The CDR3 has 15 residues. J gave up 5 bases and V 5 bases, and 11 bases lay outside the gene matches. CDR1 is SGHTA, CDR2 FQGTGA, per germline. Study-level points and caveats: The appearance of a median approximately 57 of the top 100 tumor clones was seen in adjacent lung. Blood T cell density predicted longer survival; adjacent-lung clonality, shorter.

The data were produced by immunoSEQ multiplex PCR, yet TCRdb's version contains in-frame clones alone and is incomplete. This table has 100,000 to 150,000 clones, roughly 90% appearing once. The receptor was isolated from a female donor older than 55 with stage I lung adenocarcinoma. The chain uses TRBV7-3 and TRBJ1-1, with 7 nucleotides matching TRBD1. The specimen was peripheral blood, collected before any cancer treatment. The CDR3 loop reads CASSAQGMVRTEAFF. DNA for the CDR3: TGTGCCAGCAGCGCACAGGGGATGGTTAGGACTGAAGCTTTCTTT.